This T cell receptor beta chain comes out of a study of regulatory and conventional T cells in RAG deficiency. For this clone: Antigen: not known. The same CDR3 arises from other DNA sequences in this sample as well.

Blood CD4+ CD25-high CD127-low regulatory T cells supplied the genomic DNA template. Overall study findings and caveats: Shorter CDR3s in all patient subsets; >85% Treg-Tconv overlap in Omenn.

Profiling relied on immunoSEQ multiplex PCR, and the TCRdb table lists in-frame clones only, not all of them. The table records over 8,500 clones, around 89% of them present only once. This sample was shared with a second study, whose subject was regulatory T cells. That report notes: Primers: 52 TRBV forward and 13 TRBJ reverse. Skewed V and J usage and few unique V-J pairs marked patient repertoires, most in Tregs.

The sequence derives from a human donor in good health. The sample comprised Tregs sorted from blood.

CDR3 region: CAWSGFTSTDTQYF. The CDR3 coding sequence is TGTGCCTGGAGTGGTTTCACAAGCACAGATACGCAGTATTTT. The chain uses TRBV30 and TRBJ2-3; D is unclear. The germline V and J ends were trimmed by 1 base and 0 bases, with 8 bases remaining between them. CDR1 GTSNPN and CDR2 SVGIG come from the germline V gene (reference sequence). The CDR3 covers 14 residues.